These 26 T cell receptor beta chains came from one sample sequenced in a study of blood T cell repertoires in COVID-19. Only in-frame clones appear in the TCRdb table, and some are missing; sequencing was by immunoSEQ multiplex PCR. The repertoire consists of about 75,000 clones, with about nine tenths occurring once and the leading ten covering 9.1%. The sequenced sample consisted of peripheral blood. The receptors originated from a human donor in a cohort sampled during active COVID-19.

The V gene is TRBV24-1, the J gene TRBJ1-2, with 7 positions matching TRBD1. From germline, CDR1 is KGHDR and CDR2 SFDVKD. The CDR3 has 13 amino acids. With V trimmed by 5 bases and J by 5 bases, 4 bases remained unmatched. The CDR3 loop is CATSVGQVYGYTF. In DNA, the CDR3 is TGTGCCACCAGTGTAGGACAGGTTTATGGCTACACCTTC.

This clone was recorded once. The chain links TRBV5-8 to TRBJ1-5; D call uncertain. The V gene's germline CDR1 is SGHTS and CDR2 YDEGEE. Trimming pared 0 bases from V and 5 bases from J, leaving 15 bases between. This CDR3 is 16 amino acids long. The CDR3, as DNA: TGTGCCAGCAGCTTGGCGGGGTTTAGCGGCTATCAGCCCCAGCATTTT. This gives the protein CASSLAGFSGYQPQHF.

CDR3 sequence reads: CASSLEGAVNSPLHF. The CDR3 DNA is TGTGCCAGCAGTTTGGAGGGGGCCGTGAATTCACCCCTCCACTTT. V gene TRBV27 combines with J gene TRBJ1-6; 7 bases are a match to TRBD1. CDR1 and CDR2 from the germline V gene are MNHEY and SMNVEV (reference sequence). V lost 3 bases and J lost 7; bases outside the gene matches: 6. The CDR3 totals 15 residues.

This clone was counted a single time. The rearrangement joins TRBV5-1 to TRBJ2-5; 8 positions agree with TRBD2. CDR3 length: 14 amino acids. V was pared by 7 bases and J by 2 bases, with 7 bases of the junction left unmatched. Germline CDR1 SGHRS, CDR2 YFSETQ. This chain's CDR3 is CASGNSGVQETQYF. The CDR3 DNA reads as TGCGCCAGCGGGAATAGCGGGGTTCAAGAGACCCAGTACTTC.

V gene TRBV21-1 combines with J gene TRBJ2-7; the table's TRBD1 call for D was not verified on the DNA. TRBV21-1 constitutes a pseudogene. The CDR3 consists of 15 residues. CDR3 sequence reads: CASSSLGAVSYEQYF. The DNA of the CDR3 is TGTGCCAGCAGCAGCCTGGGGGCTGTCTCCTACGAGCAGTACTTC.

This clone was seen only once. One junction end does not reproduce the germline sequence, and a read error may be involved. The CDR3 reads CASSLGLAGKDEQFF. The CDR3, as DNA: TGTGCTAGCAGCTTAGGGCTAGCGGGGAAGGATGAGCAGTTCTTC. The chain recombines TRBV7-7 with TRBJ2-1, with 9 bases matching TRBD2. There are 15 residues in the CDR3. CDR1 is SSHAT and CDR2 is FNYEAQ in the germline V gene (reference sequence).

This clone was recorded only once. This chain uses TRBV29-1 with TRBJ2-5, with D maybe TRBD2 (5 bases). The V end was cut by 8 bases, the J end by 4 bases, with 17 bases between. In germline, CDR1 is SQVTM, CDR2 ANQGSEA. The CDR3 extends over 13 amino acids. The CDR3 nucleotides are TGCAGCCACCGGGCGACGGGAAGAGAGACCCAGTACTTC. This encodes CSHRATGRETQYF.

V is TRBV5-1 and J is TRBJ1-1, with 8 bases lining up with TRBD1. V shed 0 bases and J 2 bases; nucleotides not matched to a gene: 3. The CDR3 extends over 15 amino acids. Germline loops: CDR1 SGHRS, CDR2 YFSETQ. The CDR3 coding sequence is TGCGCCAGCAGCTTGGACAGGGGGGGAAACACTGAAGCTTTCTTT. Protein sequence: CASSLDRGGNTEAFF.

This sequence joins TRBV7-8 and TRBJ2-6; no reliable D call. Germline V gene sequence: CDR1 SGHVS, CDR2 FQNEAQ. The ends were cut back, 5 bases at V and 0 bases at J, with 8 bases in the middle. This CDR3 has 15 residues. The DNA of the CDR3 is TGTGCCAGCAGCCCGGGTAGCTCTGGGGCCAACGTCCTGACTTTC. It yields the protein CASSPGSSGANVLTF.

The chain joins TRBV15 to TRBJ2-7; TRBD1 agrees at 8 bases. V trimming: 2 bases; J trimming: 3 bases; junction bases outside the gene matches: 9. The CDR3 has 16 amino acids. Per germline, CDR1 LNHNV and CDR2 YYDKDF (reference sequence). The CDR3 spells CATSRPRTGYFYEQYF. The DNA of the CDR3 is TGTGCCACCAGCAGACCAAGGACAGGGTATTTCTACGAGCAGTACTTC.

This clone was counted between two and nine times. The chain employs TRBV25-1 and TRBJ1-3, with D possibly matching TRBD1 (6 bases). In germline, CDR1 is MGHDK, CDR2 SYGVNS. The CDR3 has 13 amino acids. Trimming took off 11 bases at V and 4 bases at J, with 15 bases between the two ends. The DNA for the CDR3 is TGTGCCGGCAATCCAGGGGTGGGAAACACCATATATTTT. This gives the protein CAGNPGVGNTIYF.

The chain employs TRBV27 and TRBJ2-3; 11 bases are a match to TRBD2. This CDR3 spans 16 amino acids. Looked up from germline, CDR1 is MNHEY and CDR2 is SMNVEV (reference sequence). V lost 3 bases and J lost 1; bases outside the gene matches: 3. The CDR3 coding sequence is TGTGCCAGCAGTTTTAGCGGGAGGGCCGGCACAGATACGCAGTATTTT. Its protein is CASSFSGRAGTDTQYF.

The chain links TRBV7-2 to TRBJ1-2; D ambiguous. Germline V gene lookup returns CDR1 SGHTA and CDR2 FQGNSA. CDR3 size: 13 residues. Trimming took 3 bases from V and 7 from J, leaving 12 bases between them. The DNA of the CDR3 is TGTGCCAGCAGCTTCTCCGGGGATAGTGGCTACACCTTC. The encoded protein is CASSFSGDSGYTF.

The genes are TRBV2 and TRBJ1-5; the D gene is possibly TRBD1 (6 bases). V gave up 5 bases and J gave up 9 bases, with 14 bases separating them. Germline CDR1 is SNHLY and CDR2 is FYNNEI. The CDR3 loop spans 13 amino acids. The CDR3 is CASSNGQFRPQHF. The CDR3 nucleotides are TGTGCCAGCAGTAACGGACAGTTTCGGCCCCAGCATTTT.

J is TRBJ1-1 and V is TRBV3-1 (or the pseudogene TRBV3-2), with D possibly being TRBD1 (5 bases). The CDR3 sequence is 15 residues long. CDR1 LGHDT and CDR2 YNNKEL come from the germline V gene (reference sequence). V shed 5 bases and J shed 1 base, with 14 bases lying between them. CDR3 amino acids: CASSDRGRGNTEAFF. The CDR3 nucleotides read TGTGCCAGCAGCGATCGAGGTAGGGGGAACACTGAAGCTTTCTTT.

This chain connects TRBV25-1 to TRBJ2-7, with D unclear. The CDR3 covers 10 residues. Germline V gene lookup returns CDR1 MGHDK and CDR2 SYGVNS. The V and J ends lost 10 bases and 4 bases respectively, with 8 bases between them. The CDR3 is CATADYEQYF. Here the CDR3 DNA reads TGTGCCACCGCAGATTACGAGCAGTACTTC.

The V and J genes are TRBV13 and TRBJ2-7; 14 bases match TRBD2. Germline V gives CDR1 PRHDT, CDR2 FYEKMQ (reference sequence). There are 16 residues in the CDR3. Germline trimming cut 5 bases from V and 4 bases from J; bases unmatched to any gene: 7. The CDR3 protein is CASSATGTSGSYEQYF. The CDR3 DNA follows: TGTGCCAGCAGCGCTACCGGGACTAGCGGGAGTTACGAGCAGTACTTC. The full variable domain, rest sourced from reference TRBV13 and TRBJ2-7, is AAGVIQSPRHLIKEKRETATLKCYPIPRHDTVYWYQQGPGQDPQFLISFYEKMQSDKGSIPDRFSAQQFSDYHSELNMSSLELGDSALYFCASSATGTSGSYEQYFGPGTRLTVT.

V gene TRBV27 combines with J gene TRBJ1-2, with D uncertain. Germline assignment: CDR1 MNHEY and CDR2 SMNVEV (reference sequence). Trimming took off 5 bases at V and 0 bases at J, with 7 bases between the two ends. The CDR3 totals 13 residues. In nucleotides, the CDR3 is TGTGCCAGCAGTCCTGGGCCTAACTATGGCTACACCTTC. It translates to CASSPGPNYGYTF.

The chain is built from TRBV5-8 and TRBJ2-3; no clear D. The V end was cut by 0 bases, the J end by 2 bases, with 10 bases between. CDR3 length: 15 residues. Germline lookup yields CDR1 SGHTS and CDR2 YDEGEE. CDR3 sequence reads: CASSLADTYTDTQYF. DNA for the CDR3: TGTGCCAGCAGCTTGGCAGACACTTACACAGATACGCAGTATTTT.

The chain links TRBV11-3 to TRBJ1-1, with D unclear. The length of the CDR3 is 13 residues. Trimming stripped 4 bases from V and 1 base from J, with 7 bases between. Germline V gene data show CDR1 as SGHNT and CDR2 as YENEEA. CDR3 region: CASSYTRNTEAFF. CDR3 DNA sequence: TGTGCCAGCAGCTACACACGGAACACTGAAGCTTTCTTT.

This chain connects TRBV7-3 to TRBJ2-5, with D perhaps TRBD1 (6 bases). CDR3 length: 15 residues. Germline-derived CDR1 and CDR2 are SGHTA and FQGTGA. Trimming took 1 base from V and 2 from J, leaving 11 bases between them. CDR3 residues: CASSLIAGAQETQYF. The DNA of the CDR3 is TGTGCCAGCAGCTTAATCGCAGGGGCTCAAGAGACCCAGTACTTC.

The V and J genes are TRBV6-5 and TRBJ1-5; no definite D call. V was trimmed by 7 bases and J by 2 bases, leaving 15 bases between them. CDR3 length: 15 residues. Germline V gene lookup returns CDR1 MNHEY and CDR2 SVGAGI. The CDR3 DNA sequence: TGTGCCAGCATCGAACAAGGAGGCCGCAATCAGCCCCAGCATTTT. The encoded protein is CASIEQGGRNQPQHF.

This clone turned up a few times. The chain recombines TRBV3-1 (or the pseudogene TRBV3-2) with TRBJ1-1; weak D call: TRBD1 (6 bases). Germline-derived CDR1 and CDR2 are LGHDT and YNNKEL (reference sequence). Trimming removed 4 bases at V and 4 bases at J, with 10 bases between. The CDR3 is 13 amino acids. The DNA for the CDR3 is TGTGCCAGCAGCCCCAGGGGAGTCACTGAAGCTTTCTTT. Translation: CASSPRGVTEAFF.

CDR3 in amino acids: CASSPPRGGTSYNEQFF. The CDR3 nucleotides read TGTGCCAGCTCACCACCCCGGGGGGGGACCTCCTACAATGAGCAGTTCTTC. The chain couples TRBV18 to TRBJ2-1; 8 bases match TRBD2. Germline assignment: CDR1 KGHSH and CDR2 LQKENI. CDR3 length: 17 amino acids. V dropped 0 bases and J dropped 0; count of bases not matched to a gene: 4.

The chain couples TRBV5-8 to TRBJ2-5; 9 bases fit TRBD1. This CDR3 region has 15 residues. The germline V gene encodes CDR1 SGHTS and CDR2 YDEGEE. V lost 5 bases and J lost 6; bases outside the gene matches: 11. The CDR3 DNA is TGTGCCAGCAGTAGGACAGGGGAGTCTGTGCAGACCCAGTACTTC. This encodes CASSRTGESVQTQYF. Full variable domain (remainder filled in from reference TRBV5-8 and TRBJ2-5): EAGVTQSPTHLIKTRGQQATLRCSPISGHTSVYWYQQALGLGLQFLLWYDEGEERNRGNFPPRFSGRQFPNYSSELNVNALELEDSALYLCASSRTGESVQTQYFGPGTRLLVL.

The chain is built from TRBV7-8 and TRBJ2-7, with 7 bases fitting TRBD2. The germline CDR1 and CDR2 sequences are SGHVS and FQNEAQ. The CDR3 runs to 16 residues. The V segment lost 2 bases and the J segment 3 bases; nucleotides outside the gene matches: 10. The CDR3 reads CASSLPSPRGSYEQYF. In DNA, the CDR3 is TGTGCCAGCAGCTTACCCTCCCCGCGGGGGAGCTACGAGCAGTACTTC.